This TCR beta chain was identified in a study of T cells in Graves' hyperthyroidism and ophthalmopathy. Researchers amplified the TCR beta CDR3 regions from RNA transcripts. Using the HTBI primer set, a first-round RT-PCR was run on the TCR CDR3. TCRdb itself ran the multiplex PCR reads through MiXCR, one entry per CDR3 protein. The table has roughly 800,000 distinct CDR3 sequences, roughly 37% seen once. To note about this clonotype: The germline gene is not matched at one end of the junction; a read error may be the cause.

The CDR3 has 17 residues. CDR1 is SGHRS, CDR2 YFSETQ, per germline. This TCR came from a man aged 18-30 years with Graves' hyperthyroidism. The chain couples TRBV5-1 to TRBJ1-5; 7 bases line up with TRBD1. Input material: blood. CDR3 sequence (DNA): TGTGCCAGCAGCTTGACCAGGGGGGGATTCAGCAATCAGCCCCAGCATTTT. This gives the protein CASSLTRGGFSNQPQHF.